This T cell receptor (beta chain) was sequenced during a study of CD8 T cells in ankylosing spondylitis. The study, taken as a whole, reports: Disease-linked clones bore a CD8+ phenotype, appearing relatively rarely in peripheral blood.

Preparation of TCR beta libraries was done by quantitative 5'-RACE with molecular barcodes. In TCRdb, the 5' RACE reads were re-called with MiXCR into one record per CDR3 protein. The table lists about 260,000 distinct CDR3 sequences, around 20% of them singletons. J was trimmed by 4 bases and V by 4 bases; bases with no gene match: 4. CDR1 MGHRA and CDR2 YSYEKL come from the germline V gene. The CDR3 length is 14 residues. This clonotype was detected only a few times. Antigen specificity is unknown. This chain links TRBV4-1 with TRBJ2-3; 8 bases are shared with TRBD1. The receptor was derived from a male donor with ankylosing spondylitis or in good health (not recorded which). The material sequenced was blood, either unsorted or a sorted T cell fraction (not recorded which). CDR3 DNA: TGCGCCAGCAGCCTACAGGGGGAAGCAGATACGCAGTATTTT. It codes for CASSLQGEADTQYF.